This T cell receptor beta chain was observed in a study of cytomegalovirus exposure and HLA in healthy donors. The PCR made use of 60 Vbeta and 13 Jbeta primers. Profiled with immunoSEQ multiplex PCR; TCRdb holds only in-frame clones, not every one. The table has about 190,000 clones, 80% seen once; the top ten hold about 5.7%. CDR3 length equals 15 residues. Looked up from germline, CDR1 is SGHDN and CDR2 is FVKESK. Deletions cut 4 bases from V and 0 bases from J, with 10 bases between. The TCR was taken from a middle-aged man in good health and CMV-seropositive. The chain employs TRBV14 and TRBJ2-1; TRBD2 is a possible D gene (6 bases). Sequencing was performed on PBMCs. CDR3 sequence reads: CASSLGGSSYNEQFF. CDR3 bases: TGTGCCAGCAGCCTAGGAGGGAGCTCCTACAATGAGCAGTTCTTC.